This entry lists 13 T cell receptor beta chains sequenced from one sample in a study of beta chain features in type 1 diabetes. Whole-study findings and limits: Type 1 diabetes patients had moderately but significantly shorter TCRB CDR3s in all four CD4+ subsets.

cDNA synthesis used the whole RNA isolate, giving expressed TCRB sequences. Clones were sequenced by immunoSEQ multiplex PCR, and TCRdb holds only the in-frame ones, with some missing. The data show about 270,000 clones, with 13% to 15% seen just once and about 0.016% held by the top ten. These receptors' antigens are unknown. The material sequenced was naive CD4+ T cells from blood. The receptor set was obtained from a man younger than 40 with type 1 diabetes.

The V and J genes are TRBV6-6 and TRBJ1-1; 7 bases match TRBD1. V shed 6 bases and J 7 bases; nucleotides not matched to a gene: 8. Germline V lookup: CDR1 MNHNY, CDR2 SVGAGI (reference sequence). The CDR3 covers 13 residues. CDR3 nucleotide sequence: TGTGCCAGCAGGGACGGGACAGCTTATGAAGCTTTCTTT. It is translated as CASRDGTAYEAFF.

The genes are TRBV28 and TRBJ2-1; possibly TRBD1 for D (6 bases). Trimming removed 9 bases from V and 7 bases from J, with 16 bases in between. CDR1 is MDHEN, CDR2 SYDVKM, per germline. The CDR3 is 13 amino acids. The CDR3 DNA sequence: TGTGCCAGTATCGGCGGCAGGGGAAATGAGCAGTTCTTC. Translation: CASIGGRGNEQFF.

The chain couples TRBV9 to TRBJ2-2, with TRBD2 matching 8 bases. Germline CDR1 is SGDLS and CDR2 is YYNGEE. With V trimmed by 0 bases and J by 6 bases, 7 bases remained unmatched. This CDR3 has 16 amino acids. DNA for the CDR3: TGTGCCAGCAGCGTAGGGCTAGCGGGTACGTCCGGGGAGCTGTTTTTT. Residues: CASSVGLAGTSGELFF.

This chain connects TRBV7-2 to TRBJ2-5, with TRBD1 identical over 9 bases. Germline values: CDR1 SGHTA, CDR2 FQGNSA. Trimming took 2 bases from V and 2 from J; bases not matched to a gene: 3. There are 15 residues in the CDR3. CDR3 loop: CASSLFGTGQETQYF. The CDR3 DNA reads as TGTGCCAGCAGCTTATTTGGGACAGGGCAAGAGACCCAGTACTTC.

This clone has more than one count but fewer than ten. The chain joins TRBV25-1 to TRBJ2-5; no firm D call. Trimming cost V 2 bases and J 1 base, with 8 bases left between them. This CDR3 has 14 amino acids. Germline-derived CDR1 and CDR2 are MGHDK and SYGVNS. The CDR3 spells CASSEAEFQETQYF. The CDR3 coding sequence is TGTGCCAGCAGTGAAGCGGAATTCCAAGAGACCCAGTACTTC.

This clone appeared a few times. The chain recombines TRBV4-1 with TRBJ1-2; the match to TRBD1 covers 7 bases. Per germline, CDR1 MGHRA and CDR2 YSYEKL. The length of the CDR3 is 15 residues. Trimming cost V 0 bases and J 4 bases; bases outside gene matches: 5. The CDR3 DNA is TGCGCCAGCAGCCAAGAAGGGGGCAGGCCCTATGGCTACACCTTC. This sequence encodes CASSQEGGRPYGYTF.

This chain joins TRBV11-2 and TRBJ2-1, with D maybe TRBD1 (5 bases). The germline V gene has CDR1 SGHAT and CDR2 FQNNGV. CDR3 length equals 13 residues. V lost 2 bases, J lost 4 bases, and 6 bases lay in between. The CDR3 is CASSLRQYNEQFF. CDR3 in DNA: TGTGCCAGCAGCTTACGACAGTACAATGAGCAGTTCTTC.

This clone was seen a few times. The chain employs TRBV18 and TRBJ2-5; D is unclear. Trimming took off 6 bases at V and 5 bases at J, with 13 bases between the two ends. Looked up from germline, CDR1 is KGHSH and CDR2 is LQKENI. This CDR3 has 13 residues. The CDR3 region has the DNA TGTGCCAGCTCCCCCGGGTCCTCGGAGACCCAGTACTTC. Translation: CASSPGSSETQYF.

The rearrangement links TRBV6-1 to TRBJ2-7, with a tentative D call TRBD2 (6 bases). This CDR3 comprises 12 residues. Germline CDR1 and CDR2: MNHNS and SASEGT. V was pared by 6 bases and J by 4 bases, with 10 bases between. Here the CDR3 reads CASRVSGYEQYF. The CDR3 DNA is TGTGCCAGCAGGGTCAGCGGGTACGAGCAGTACTTC.

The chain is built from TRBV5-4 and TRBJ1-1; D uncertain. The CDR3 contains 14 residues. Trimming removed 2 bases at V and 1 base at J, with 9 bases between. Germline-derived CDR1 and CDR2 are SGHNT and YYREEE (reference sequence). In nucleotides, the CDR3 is TGTGCCAGCAGCTTCACCACATCGAACACTGAAGCTTTCTTT. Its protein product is CASSFTTSNTEAFF.

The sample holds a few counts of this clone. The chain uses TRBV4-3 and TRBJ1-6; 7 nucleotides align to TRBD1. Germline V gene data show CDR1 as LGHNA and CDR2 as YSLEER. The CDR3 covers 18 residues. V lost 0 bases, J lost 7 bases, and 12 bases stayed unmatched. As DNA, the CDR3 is TGCGCCAGCAGCCAAGAAGGTATCGGCGGACAGGCCAATTCACCCCTCCACTTT. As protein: CASSQEGIGGQANSPLHF.

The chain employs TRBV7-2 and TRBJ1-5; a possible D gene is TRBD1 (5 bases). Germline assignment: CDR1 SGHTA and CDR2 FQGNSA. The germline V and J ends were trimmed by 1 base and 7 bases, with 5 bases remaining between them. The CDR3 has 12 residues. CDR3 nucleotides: TGTGCCAGCAGCTTAGACAGGCAGCCCCAGCATTTT. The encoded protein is CASSLDRQPQHF.

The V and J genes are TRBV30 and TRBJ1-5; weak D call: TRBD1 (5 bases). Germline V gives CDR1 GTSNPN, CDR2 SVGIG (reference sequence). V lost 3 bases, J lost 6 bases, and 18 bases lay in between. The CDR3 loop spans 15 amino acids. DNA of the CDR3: TGTGCCTGGAGGGCGCGGGACGGAGGGTTTCAGCCCCAGCATTTT. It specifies CAWRARDGGFQPQHF.